This section outlines one TCR beta chain sequence together with its context. CDR3 length: 17 residues. The V end was cut by 3 bases, the J end by 2 bases, with 15 bases between. Germline CDR1 reads SGHRS; CDR2 reads YFSETQ. The entry originates in a study of blood T cell repertoires in COVID-19. Generated by immunoSEQ multiplex PCR, the TCRdb table keeps only in-frame clones and is missing some. The sample includes around 250,000 clones, roughly 85% of them seen just once. The chain carries TRBV5-1 and TRBJ2-6; the D is unclear. The specimen sequenced was peripheral blood. The sequence came from a man aged 45-65 years with active or convalescent COVID-19. In DNA form, the CDR3 reads TGCGCCAGCAGCTCCGCCCCTTCCCTAACTGGGGCCAACGTCCTGACTTTC. Its translation is CASSSAPSLTGANVLTF.